Below, 23 T cell receptor beta chains from the same sample are listed, as sequenced in a study of cytomegalovirus exposure and HLA in healthy donors. It was with 60 Vbeta and 13 Jbeta primers that the PCR ran. The repertoire was sequenced with immunoSEQ multiplex PCR; TCRdb's copy has only in-frame clones and lacks some. The sample includes around 39,000 clones, roughly 60% of them seen just once. Input material: PBMCs. Source of these receptors: a human donor in good health.

This chain links TRBV5-4 with TRBJ1-1; 8 nucleotides agree with TRBD1. The germline gives CDR1 SGHNT, CDR2 YYREEE (reference sequence). This CDR3 region has 17 residues. V shed 5 bases and J 2 bases; nucleotides not matched to a gene: 14. CDR3 nucleotides: TGTGCCAGCAGTCGACCCGACAGGGGAGAGGGCAACACTGAAGCTTTCTTT. It specifies CASSRPDRGEGNTEAFF.

The chain recombines TRBV27 with TRBJ2-1; TRBD2 might be the D (6 bases). The germline CDR1 and CDR2 sequences are MNHEY and SMNVEV (reference sequence). CDR3 length: 15 residues. V shed 6 bases and J shed 2 bases, with 14 bases lying between them. CDR3 sequence: CASSPPWGAYNEQFF. The CDR3 DNA sequence: TGTGCCAGCAGCCCCCCCTGGGGGGCCTACAATGAGCAGTTCTTC.

The chain couples TRBV5-1 to TRBJ2-7, with a tentative D call TRBD2 (5 bases). Germline lookup yields CDR1 SGHRS and CDR2 YFSETQ. The CDR3 totals 15 residues. The ends were cut back, 4 bases at V and 3 bases at J, with 17 bases in the middle. In DNA form, the CDR3 reads TGCGCCAGCAGCCCCCAACCCGGACTCAACTACGAGCAGTACTTC. This sequence encodes CASSPQPGLNYEQYF.

This chain links TRBV5-1 with TRBJ2-3, with TRBD2 matching over 9 bases. CDR3 length: 16 amino acids. The germline V gene has CDR1 SGHRS and CDR2 YFSETQ. The V segment lost 0 bases and the J segment 2 bases; nucleotides outside the gene matches: 4. CDR3 region: CASSLVAGALTDTQYF. CDR3 nucleotide sequence: TGCGCCAGCAGCTTGGTAGCGGGGGCCCTCACAGATACGCAGTATTTT.

The chain has TRBV19 and TRBJ2-7; D is ambiguous. CDR1 LNHDA and CDR2 SQIVND come from the germline V gene (reference sequence). CDR3 length equals 13 residues. V shed 2 bases and J shed 1 base, with 6 bases lying between them. CDR3 DNA sequence: TGTGCCAGTAGTATAAGGCGGTCCTACGAGCAGTACTTC. As protein: CASSIRRSYEQYF. Based on the CDR3 plus reference TRBV19 and TRBJ2-7, the full variable domain is DGGITQSPKYLFRKEGQNVTLSCEQNLNHDAMYWYRQDPGQGLRLIYYSQIVNDFQKGDIAEGYSVSREKKESFPLTVTSAQKNPTAFYLCASSIRRSYEQYFGPGTRLTVT.

This clone was detected only once. The V gene is TRBV15, the J gene TRBJ1-6; no definite D call. The V gene's germline CDR1 is LNHNV and CDR2 YYDKDF (reference sequence). V gave up 5 bases and J gave up 10 bases, with 12 bases separating them. This CDR3 region has 13 residues. This CDR3 is CATSLRSLSPLHF. Here the CDR3 DNA reads TGTGCCACCAGCTTACGGAGCCTATCACCCCTCCACTTT. The full variable domain, completed using reference TRBV15 and TRBJ1-6, is DAMVIQNPRYQVTQFGKPVTLSCSQTLNHNVMYWYQQKSSQAPKLLFHYYDKDFNNEADTPDNFQSRRPNTSFCFLDIRSPGLGDTAMYLCATSLRSLSPLHFGNGTRLTVT.

This chain joins TRBV19 and TRBJ1-4, with 11 bases aligning to TRBD1. V shed 6 bases and J 7 bases; nucleotides not matched to a gene: 4. This CDR3 is 14 amino acids long. Germline V lookup: CDR1 LNHDA, CDR2 SQIVND (reference sequence). The CDR3 sequence: CASSRDRGTEKLFF. For the CDR3, the DNA is TGTGCCAGTAGCCGGGACAGGGGGACTGAAAAACTGTTTTTT.

This chain connects TRBV7-9 to TRBJ1-2; the D gene is possibly TRBD1 (5 bases). The V end lost 5 bases, the J end lost 0 bases, and 16 bases lay between the germline ends. The germline V gene has CDR1 SEHNR and CDR2 FQNEAQ (reference sequence). The CDR3 loop spans 16 amino acids. The CDR3 sequence is CASSQPSDTANYGYTF. The CDR3 DNA is TGTGCCAGCAGCCAACCCTCGGACACCGCTAACTATGGCTACACCTTC.

The chain couples TRBV19 to TRBJ1-5; D is possibly TRBD1 (5 bases). CDR3 size: 13 residues. V lost 7 bases and J 6 bases, leaving 13 bases between the germline ends. Per germline, CDR1 LNHDA and CDR2 SQIVND (reference sequence). The CDR3 sequence: CASTLLGAQPQHF. The DNA for the CDR3 is TGTGCCAGTACCCTCTTAGGGGCTCAGCCCCAGCATTTT.

This clone was counted only a few times. Other DNA sequences from this sample encode an identical CDR3 as well. The gene calls are TRBV2 and TRBJ1-4; D gene unclear. The CDR3 is 14 amino acids. Trimming took off 8 bases at V and 3 bases at J, with 13 bases between the two ends. Germline CDR1 reads SNHLY; CDR2 reads FYNNEI. CDR3 loop: CASSRASANEKLFF. The DNA of the CDR3 is TGTGCCAGCTCGCGGGCGTCAGCTAATGAAAAACTGTTTTTT.

CDR3 amino acids: CASRARTGGIDEQFF. Written as DNA, the CDR3 is TGCGCCAGCAGAGCGCGGACAGGGGGGATAGATGAGCAGTTCTTC. The chain uses TRBV10-1 and TRBJ2-1, with 10 bases aligning to TRBD1. Trimming at V came to 6 bases and at J to 8 bases, leaving 10 bases not matched to a gene. Germline-derived CDR1 and CDR2 are WNHNN and SYGVQD (reference sequence). There are 15 residues in the CDR3.

The V gene is TRBV29-1, the J gene TRBJ1-1; 8 bases line up with TRBD1. Germline V gives CDR1 SQVTM, CDR2 ANQGSEA. The CDR3 covers 14 residues. The ends lost 6 bases at V and 4 bases at J; junction bases unmatched: 10. This CDR3 reads CSVSATGVGTEAFF. The CDR3 nucleotides read TGCAGCGTCTCAGCGACAGGGGTAGGCACTGAAGCTTTCTTT.

This clone was detected a few times. The chain couples TRBV4-2 to TRBJ2-1, with TRBD2 matching over 10 bases. Germline V gene sequence: CDR1 LGHNA, CDR2 YNFKEQ. This CDR3 region has 16 residues. V was clipped by 1 base and J by 8 bases; unmatched bases: 8. CDR3 sequence reads: CASSQATASGGYEQFF. DNA of the CDR3: TGTGCCAGCAGCCAAGCTACGGCTAGCGGGGGCTATGAGCAGTTCTTC.

V is TRBV2 and J is TRBJ1-5; possibly TRBD1 for D (6 bases). This CDR3 contains 14 residues. Trimming left V 8 bases short and J 0 bases short, with 11 bases between. CDR1 SNHLY and CDR2 FYNNEI come from the germline V gene. The CDR3 sequence is CASAQGSSNQPQHF. In nucleotides, the CDR3 is TGTGCCAGCGCTCAGGGGTCTAGCAATCAGCCCCAGCATTTT.

V usage is TRBV28 and J usage is TRBJ2-7, with 10 nucleotides matching TRBD2. This CDR3 is 15 amino acids long. Trimming removed 7 bases from V and 3 bases from J; junction bases left unmatched: 9. CDR1 is MDHEN, CDR2 SYDVKM, per germline. The chain's CDR3 is CASTFSPSGGYEQYF. The CDR3 nucleotides are TGTGCCAGCACATTCTCACCTAGCGGGGGCTACGAGCAGTACTTC.

The chain combines TRBV9 with TRBJ2-5; 7 bases match TRBD2. The CDR3 extends over 15 amino acids. Trimming cost V 4 bases and J 0 bases; bases outside gene matches: 6. Germline values: CDR1 SGDLS, CDR2 YYNGEE. The chain's CDR3 is CASSFRAGDQETQYF. CDR3 nucleotide sequence: TGTGCCAGCAGCTTTCGGGCGGGGGACCAAGAGACCCAGTACTTC.

This clone was counted a single time. This chain connects TRBV6-5 to TRBJ2-7, with TRBD1 matching over 8 bases. The V gene end was trimmed by 6 bases and the J gene end by 4 bases; junction bases not matched to a gene: 8. Germline V lookup: CDR1 MNHEY, CDR2 SVGAGI. The CDR3 loop spans 14 amino acids. The CDR3 DNA sequence: TGTGCCAGCAGATCGGACAGGGACAAGTACGAGCAGTACTTC. Protein: CASRSDRDKYEQYF.

This clone was recorded a few times. The chain has TRBV19 and TRBJ2-5, with 9 bases that match TRBD1. This CDR3 is built from 14 residues. V was pared by 8 bases and J by 5 bases, with 9 bases of the junction left unmatched. CDR1 LNHDA and CDR2 SQIVND come from the germline V gene (reference sequence). CDR3 residues: CASAGTGSIETQYF. DNA for the CDR3: TGTGCCAGTGCCGGGACAGGGTCTATTGAGACCCAGTACTTC.

CDR3 coding DNA: TGTGCCAGCAGTACCCGACAGGGGACTAATGAAAAACTGTTTTTT. It yields the protein CASSTRQGTNEKLFF. The chain links TRBV28 to TRBJ1-4; 8 bases are a match to TRBD1. The J segment lost 2 bases and the V segment lost 5 bases, leaving 4 bases of the junction unmatched. This CDR3 is 15 amino acids long. Per the germline V gene, CDR1 is MDHEN and CDR2 is SYDVKM.

This clone turned up a few times. This chain links TRBV6-5 with TRBJ1-2; D possibly corresponds to TRBD1 (6 bases). This CDR3 is 11 amino acids long. Germline loops: CDR1 MNHEY, CDR2 SVGAGI. Between the trimmed V and J ends, which lost 8 bases and 5 bases, there was a span of 9 bases. The CDR3 DNA sequence: TGTGCCAGCGTAGGGGGATATGGCTACACCTTC. Encoded protein: CASVGGYGYTF.

The chain has TRBV5-1 and TRBJ2-1, with TRBD1 matching over 8 bases. This CDR3 spans 14 amino acids. Germline V lookup: CDR1 SGHRS, CDR2 YFSETQ. Germline trimming cut 4 bases from V and 5 bases from J; bases unmatched to any gene: 5. In DNA form, the CDR3 reads TGCGCCAGCAGCCAACAGGGGGTGGACAATGAGCAGTTCTTC. It encodes CASSQQGVDNEQFF.

The V gene is TRBV5-1, the J gene TRBJ2-5; no reliable D call. CDR1 and CDR2 (germline): SGHRS, YFSETQ. V was shortened by 5 bases and J by 2 bases, with 13 bases between the two germline ends. The CDR3 covers 14 residues. CDR3 residues: CASRGHPGQETQYF. In DNA form, the CDR3 reads TGCGCCAGCAGGGGCCACCCCGGACAAGAGACCCAGTACTTC. The full variable domain, with the rest looked up from reference TRBV5-1 and TRBJ2-5, is KAGVTQTPRYLIKTRGQQVTLSCSPISGHRSVSWYQQTPGQGLQFLFEYFSETQRNKGNFPGRFSGRQFSNSRSEMNVSTLELGDSALYLCASRGHPGQETQYFGPGTRLLVL.

This chain links TRBV7-2 with TRBJ2-1, with a weak D call TRBD1 (6 bases). V was cut by 4 bases and J by 3 bases, with 10 bases left in between. Germline V gives CDR1 SGHTA, CDR2 FQGNSA. The CDR3 consists of 14 residues. In DNA form, the CDR3 reads TGTGCCAGCAGCTCACGGACAGTCTACAATGAGCAGTTCTTC. Protein product: CASSSRTVYNEQFF.